This T cell receptor beta chain was sequenced for a study of post-analysis software for immune sequencing data. Study-level findings and limits: Patients used several TRBV segments, including TRBV5-6, TRBV5-1 and TRBV20-1, more often than controls. Pronounced co-clustering by F measure was evident among identically batched samples. People with multiple sclerosis had a significantly lower normalized Chao1 diversity than controls did.

V dropped 4 bases and J dropped 2; count of bases not matched to a gene: 7. The CDR3 length is 15 residues. Germline lookup yields CDR1 SNHLY and CDR2 FYNNEI. Unique-molecular-identifier-tagged TCR beta cDNA libraries were used. Each sample of roughly 0.9 to 11 million input T cells yielded about 500,000 cDNA molecules, so each molecule approximated one T cell. A single record per CDR3 protein comes from TCRdb applying MiXCR to the PCR reads. The table shows about 570,000 distinct CDR3 sequences, with around a third occurring only once. This clonotype was seen a few times. Antigen specificity is unknown.

Sequences were obtained from blood. The clonotype comes from a girl under 18 with multiple sclerosis. The chain combines TRBV2 with TRBJ2-7; 8 nucleotides line up with TRBD1. The CDR3 reads CASSVTGGIPYEQYF. Written as DNA, the CDR3 is TGTGCCAGCAGTGTAACAGGGGGAATCCCCTACGAGCAGTACTTC.